The 5 T cell receptor beta chains listed next were all sequenced from one sample in a study of T cell changes during pregnancy in multiple sclerosis. This table comes from immunoSEQ multiplex PCR, and its TCRdb copy is limited to in-frame clones, with some not included. The table includes under 75,000 clones, approximately 92% detected once. Material: peripheral blood, obtained in the first trimester of pregnancy. The source of these receptors is a female donor with multiple sclerosis, enrolled in a pregnancy study.

This chain links TRBV2 with TRBJ2-1; 12 nucleotides agree with TRBD2. The CDR3 has 16 residues. Germline CDR1 SNHLY, CDR2 FYNNEI. V lost 5 bases and J lost 15; bases outside the gene matches: 17. In DNA form, the CDR3 reads TGTGCCAGCAGTTCCGGCCGCACTAGCGGGGGGAGCCCGGGGTTCTTC. Translated, it gives CASSSGRTSGGSPGFF.

The V call is TRBV7-9, the J call TRBJ1-5; 9 bases map to TRBD1. V shed 1 base and J 7 bases; nucleotides not matched to a gene: 5. The germline V gene encodes CDR1 SEHNR and CDR2 FQNEAQ (reference sequence). The CDR3 length is 15 residues. The CDR3 DNA is TGTGCCAGCAGCTTAGGGGACAGGGAAGTCCAGCCCCAGCATTTT. It translates to CASSLGDREVQPQHF.

This clone showed up just a few times. This chain links TRBV7-9 with TRBJ1-2; a weak D match, TRBD1 (6 bases). The CDR3 covers 15 residues. Trimming stripped 1 base from V and 0 bases from J, with 9 bases between. Looked up from germline, CDR1 is SEHNR and CDR2 is FQNEAQ (reference sequence). The CDR3 coding sequence is TGTGCCAGCAGCTTAGAGGGACACCCTAACTATGGCTACACCTTC. Protein product: CASSLEGHPNYGYTF.

J is TRBJ2-3 and V is TRBV10-3, with D uncertain. V lost 6 bases and J 4 bases, leaving 8 bases between the germline ends. The CDR3 is made up of 12 amino acids. The germline V gene has CDR1 ENHRY and CDR2 SYGVKD. The CDR3, as DNA: TGTGCCATCAGGTCAATCCCAGATACGCAGTATTTT. Protein sequence: CAIRSIPDTQYF.

V is TRBV14 and J is TRBJ1-2; perhaps TRBD1 as D (6 bases). Germline V lookup: CDR1 SGHDN, CDR2 FVKESK. This CDR3 has 16 residues. Trimming pared 2 bases from V and 4 bases from J, leaving 17 bases between. CDR3 sequence: CASSQRTLGHSYGYTF. The CDR3 DNA reads as TGTGCCAGCAGCCAAAGGACACTGGGACACAGCTATGGCTACACCTTC.